The 28 T cell receptor beta chains in this list originate from one sample, sequenced in a study of blood T cell repertoires in COVID-19. Clones were read by immunoSEQ multiplex PCR, and TCRdb kept only the in-frame ones, dropping some. The sample holds about 250,000 clones; about 85% are singletons and the top ten take 3%. The sample taken for sequencing was PBMCs or T cells enriched from blood (not recorded which). These TCRs come from a woman in her forties or fifties who had recovered from COVID-19.

The V and J genes are TRBV9 and TRBJ1-1, with 7 bases aligning to TRBD1. The V segment lost 0 bases and the J segment 4 bases; nucleotides outside the gene matches: 3. From germline, CDR1 is SGDLS and CDR2 YYNGEE. CDR3 length: 14 residues. CDR3 DNA: TGTGCCAGCAGCGTAGTAGGGGGCAGCACTGAAGCTTTCTTT. It yields the protein CASSVVGGSTEAFF.

The V call is TRBV11-2, the J call TRBJ1-1; a weak D match, TRBD1 (6 bases). The CDR3 consists of 14 residues. Germline CDR1 reads SGHAT; CDR2 reads FQNNGV. Deletions cut 5 bases from V and 4 bases from J, with 14 bases between. In DNA, the CDR3 is TGTGCCAGCAGCAAGGGGGGGTTTAGCACTGAAGCTTTCTTT. This sequence encodes CASSKGGFSTEAFF.

This clone has only one observation. This chain links TRBV7-9 with TRBJ1-1; the D gene is possibly TRBD1 (6 bases). Germline loops: CDR1 SEHNR, CDR2 FQNEAQ (reference sequence). The CDR3 runs to 15 residues. V dropped 5 bases and J dropped 0 bases, with 13 bases sitting between them. The CDR3 DNA follows: TGTGCCAGCAGCACCGTCCGGGACATGAACACTGAAGCTTTCTTT. This codes for CASSTVRDMNTEAFF.

The chain combines TRBV10-3 with TRBJ1-2; 7 bases line up with TRBD1. Germline V gives CDR1 ENHRY, CDR2 SYGVKD. Trimming at V came to 2 bases and at J to 8 bases, leaving 2 bases not matched to a gene. The CDR3 has 12 amino acids. The CDR3: CAISEDREGYTF. The CDR3 nucleotides read TGTGCCATCAGTGAGGACAGGGAAGGCTACACCTTC.

This rearrangement joins TRBV3-1 (or the pseudogene TRBV3-2) to TRBJ2-1, with 10 bases aligning to TRBD2. The germline V gene has CDR1 LGHDT and CDR2 YNNKEL (reference sequence). Unmatched junction bases numbered 15, after V lost 5 bases and J lost 8 bases. This CDR3 has 17 residues. CDR3 residues: CASSSPSGSNVFYEQFF. The CDR3, as DNA: TGTGCCAGCAGCTCCCCTAGCGGGAGTAATGTGTTCTATGAGCAGTTCTTC.

The V and J genes are TRBV30 and TRBJ1-1; the match to TRBD1 covers 8 bases. The J segment lost 1 base and the V segment lost 0 bases, leaving 7 bases of the junction unmatched. Germline V gene lookup returns CDR1 GTSNPN and CDR2 SVGIG (reference sequence). The CDR3 is 16 amino acids. CDR3 in DNA: TGTGCCTGGAGTGTAGTTGGGACAGGCCGGAACACTGAAGCTTTCTTT. Protein: CAWSVVGTGRNTEAFF.

The gene calls are TRBV7-9 and TRBJ2-7, with TRBD1 matching over 10 bases. The CDR3 length is 15 residues. CDR1 and CDR2 (germline): SEHNR, FQNEAQ (reference sequence). The V and J ends lost 3 bases and 6 bases, in that order; junction bases with no gene match: 8. Here the CDR3 reads CASSFGQGEPSEQYF. CDR3 nucleotide sequence: TGTGCCAGCAGCTTCGGACAGGGGGAACCGAGCGAGCAGTACTTC.

The chain employs TRBV5-8 and TRBJ2-2; possible D gene TRBD1, 7 bases. The V end was cut by 0 bases, the J end by 4 bases, with 13 bases between. The V gene's germline CDR1 is SGHTS and CDR2 YDEGEE. CDR3 size: 16 residues. CDR3 amino acids: CASSLVAGGTTGELFF. The CDR3 DNA reads TGTGCCAGCAGCTTGGTGGCAGGGGGGACCACCGGGGAGCTGTTTTTT.

This chain's CDR3 is CASRTRDRANSPLHF. CDR3 DNA sequence: TGTGCCAGCAGGACCCGGGACAGGGCTAATTCACCCCTCCACTTT. The chain uses TRBV28 and TRBJ1-6; TRBD1 agrees at 9 bases. The V gene's germline CDR1 is MDHEN and CDR2 SYDVKM. Trimming cost V 6 bases and J 6 bases; bases outside gene matches: 6. The CDR3 length is 15 residues.

The CDR3 loop is CAISQSGSSYNEQFF. The CDR3 DNA reads TGTGCCATCAGCCAGAGCGGGAGCTCCTACAATGAGCAGTTCTTC. The chain joins TRBV10-3 to TRBJ2-1, with 8 nucleotides matching TRBD2. Germline V gene sequence: CDR1 ENHRY, CDR2 SYGVKD. Losses at the gene ends were 6 bases for V and 0 bases for J; bases not matched to a gene: 4. CDR3 size: 15 residues.

V and J are TRBV7-8 and TRBJ2-2; no clear D. V was pared by 3 bases and J by 4 bases, with 12 bases between. This CDR3 has 15 residues. CDR1 and CDR2 from the germline V gene are SGHVS and FQNEAQ. The CDR3 DNA reads as TGTGCCAGCAGCTTCAACAGTCCGAGCACCGGGGAGCTGTTTTTT. This gives the protein CASSFNSPSTGELFF.

V is TRBV4-3 and J is TRBJ1-2; 7 positions agree with TRBD1. With 3 bases clipped from V and 4 bases from J, the junction kept 11 bases outside the gene matches. This CDR3 comprises 16 residues. Germline V gene data show CDR1 as LGHNA and CDR2 as YSLEER. In DNA form, the CDR3 reads TGCGCCAGCAGCCAGCAGGACAGGACAGATTTCTATGGCTACACCTTC. It codes for CASSQQDRTDFYGYTF.

This chain connects TRBV6-5 to TRBJ2-7, with a weak D call TRBD2 (6 bases). The germline V gene encodes CDR1 MNHEY and CDR2 SVGAGI. There are 14 residues in the CDR3. V was cut by 7 bases and J by 2 bases, with 15 bases left in between. As DNA, the CDR3 is TGTGCCAGCACCCCGAGCGGAGGGCCCTACGAGCAGTACTTC. Translation: CASTPSGGPYEQYF.

V gene TRBV7-2 combines with J gene TRBJ1-5; D is undetermined. This CDR3 has 13 residues. Germline V gives CDR1 SGHTA, CDR2 FQGNSA. Between the trimmed V and J ends, which lost 4 bases and 6 bases, there was a span of 10 bases. The CDR3 spells CASSWRKSQPQHF. The CDR3 DNA follows: TGTGCCAGCAGCTGGCGGAAGTCTCAGCCCCAGCATTTT. Full variable domain (outside the CDR3, taken from reference TRBV7-2 and TRBJ1-5): GAGVSQSPSNKVTEKGKDVELRCDPISGHTALYWYRQSLGQGLEFLIYFQGNSAPDKSGLPSDRFSAERTGGSVSTLTIQRTQQEDSAVYLCASSWRKSQPQHFGDGTRLSIL.

The chain employs TRBV2 and TRBJ1-1, with 8 bases lining up with TRBD1. From germline, CDR1 is SNHLY and CDR2 FYNNEI. The CDR3 consists of 16 residues. The trim removed 11 bases at V and 4 bases at J, leaving 18 bases unmatched. CDR3 protein: CAGQKRTGKVGTEAFF. CDR3 coding DNA: TGTGCCGGTCAAAAACGGACAGGGAAGGTGGGCACTGAAGCTTTCTTT.

The chain links TRBV28 to TRBJ1-2; TRBD1 is a possible D gene (6 bases). Per germline, CDR1 MDHEN and CDR2 SYDVKM. The CDR3 spans 14 residues. V was shortened by 3 bases and J by 4 bases, with 12 bases between the two germline ends. CDR3 residues: CASSLTGFLYGYTF. Here the CDR3 DNA reads TGTGCCAGCAGTTTGACAGGATTTCTCTATGGCTACACCTTC.

The chain links TRBV27 to TRBJ2-7; possible D gene TRBD2, 6 bases. The V gene lost 1 base and the J gene lost 3 bases, with 13 bases spanning the gap. Looked up from germline, CDR1 is MNHEY and CDR2 is SMNVEV (reference sequence). This CDR3 comprises 15 residues. The CDR3 loop is CASSLYGTAIYEQYF. The CDR3 DNA follows: TGTGCCAGCAGTTTATATGGGACTGCGATCTACGAGCAGTACTTC.

CDR3 nucleotide sequence: TGTGCCAGCTCACCACCGGGACTAGCGGACCCGAATGAGCAGTTCTTC. Residues: CASSPPGLADPNEQFF. The genes are TRBV18 and TRBJ2-1; 11 bases fit TRBD2. The CDR3 loop spans 16 amino acids. Trimming at V came to 0 bases and at J to 7 bases, leaving 5 bases not matched to a gene. Looked up from germline, CDR1 is KGHSH and CDR2 is LQKENI.

The chain combines TRBV24-1 with TRBJ2-5; D is perhaps TRBD2 (7 bases). The germline CDR1 and CDR2 sequences are KGHDR and SFDVKD. This CDR3 region has 14 residues. Trimming shortened V by 4 bases and J by 5 bases, and 13 bases separated the two germline ends. The CDR3 nucleotides read TGTGCCACCAGTGACACAGGGAGGGGGGAGACCCAGTACTTC. It translates to CATSDTGRGETQYF.

CDR3 in amino acids: CASSQRQQAGNTIYF. CDR3 DNA sequence: TGTGCCAGCAGCCAAAGACAGCAAGCTGGAAACACCATATATTTT. The chain recombines TRBV7-9 with TRBJ1-3, with D possibly being TRBD1 (5 bases). Germline V gives CDR1 SEHNR, CDR2 FQNEAQ (reference sequence). Trimming removed 5 bases from V and 2 bases from J, with 13 bases in between. The CDR3 contains 15 residues.

Only one count was recorded for this clone. V usage is TRBV29-1 and J usage is TRBJ1-4; a possible D gene is TRBD1 (6 bases). This CDR3 has 13 residues. Germline-derived CDR1 and CDR2 are SQVTM and ANQGSEA. The germline V and J ends were trimmed by 5 bases and 6 bases, with 13 bases remaining between them. This chain's CDR3 is CSVWDTLHEKLFF. CDR3 nucleotides: TGCAGCGTTTGGGACACCTTGCATGAAAAACTGTTTTTT.

The chain is built from TRBV7-2 and TRBJ2-1; 10 bases fit TRBD2. With 5 bases clipped from V and 5 bases from J, the junction kept 6 bases outside the gene matches. The germline V gene encodes CDR1 SGHTA and CDR2 FQGNSA. This CDR3 is built from 15 residues. CDR3 coding DNA: TGTGCCAGCAGCCTCCTAGCGGGAGCACACAATGAGCAGTTCTTC. Its protein product is CASSLLAGAHNEQFF.

This rearrangement joins TRBV20-1 to TRBJ1-2, with 8 bases lining up with TRBD1. Trimming cost V 6 bases and J 8 bases; bases outside gene matches: 5. CDR1 and CDR2 from the germline V gene are DFQATT and SNEGSKA (reference sequence). The CDR3 sequence is 11 residues long. The CDR3 reads CSAEGQVGYTF. The DNA of the CDR3 is TGCAGTGCGGAGGGACAGGTGGGCTACACCTTC.

The V call is TRBV5-5, the J call TRBJ1-1; 9 bases map to TRBD1. Germline-derived CDR1 and CDR2 are SGHKS and YYEKEE (reference sequence). The CDR3 extends over 15 amino acids. The trim removed 5 bases at V and 5 bases at J, leaving 10 bases unmatched. The CDR3 loop reads CASRLTTGGGTEAFF. CDR3 nucleotide sequence: TGTGCCAGCAGACTTACTACAGGGGGCGGGACTGAAGCTTTCTTT.

This chain uses TRBV6-5 with TRBJ1-2; TRBD1 is a possible D gene (6 bases). V was cut by 7 bases and J by 5 bases, with 14 bases left in between. CDR1 is MNHEY and CDR2 is SVGAGI in the germline V gene. The CDR3 runs to 13 residues. CDR3 in amino acids: CASNRRQDYGYTF. CDR3 nucleotide sequence: TGTGCCAGCAATAGGCGACAGGATTATGGCTACACCTTC.

CDR3 in DNA: TGTGCTAGTTTCACGCAGGGGTGCCAAGAGACCCAGTACTTC. It specifies CASFTQGCQETQYF. The rearrangement links TRBV12-5 to TRBJ2-5; maybe TRBD1 (6 bases). Germline CDR1 reads LGHNT; CDR2 reads FRNRAP. The CDR3 is 14 residues long. The V end was cut by 8 bases, the J end by 1 base, with 14 bases between.

V is TRBV7-3 and J is TRBJ2-3; D might be TRBD2 (6 bases). The CDR3 length is 16 residues. Germline V gene data show CDR1 as SGHTA and CDR2 as FQGTGA. Trimming pared 0 bases from V and 2 bases from J, leaving 12 bases between. CDR3: CASSLTRDSNTDTQYF. As DNA, the CDR3 is TGTGCCAGCAGCTTAACCCGGGACTCAAACACAGATACGCAGTATTTT.

The V and J genes are TRBV5-1 and TRBJ1-3, with D maybe TRBD1 (6 bases). The CDR3 is 15 residues long. The germline gives CDR1 SGHRS, CDR2 YFSETQ. Trimming removed 2 bases from V and 4 bases from J, with 13 bases in between. The CDR3 nucleotides read TGCGCCAGCAGCTTAGGGGTACAGGGCGGAAACACCATATATTTT. This encodes CASSLGVQGGNTIYF.